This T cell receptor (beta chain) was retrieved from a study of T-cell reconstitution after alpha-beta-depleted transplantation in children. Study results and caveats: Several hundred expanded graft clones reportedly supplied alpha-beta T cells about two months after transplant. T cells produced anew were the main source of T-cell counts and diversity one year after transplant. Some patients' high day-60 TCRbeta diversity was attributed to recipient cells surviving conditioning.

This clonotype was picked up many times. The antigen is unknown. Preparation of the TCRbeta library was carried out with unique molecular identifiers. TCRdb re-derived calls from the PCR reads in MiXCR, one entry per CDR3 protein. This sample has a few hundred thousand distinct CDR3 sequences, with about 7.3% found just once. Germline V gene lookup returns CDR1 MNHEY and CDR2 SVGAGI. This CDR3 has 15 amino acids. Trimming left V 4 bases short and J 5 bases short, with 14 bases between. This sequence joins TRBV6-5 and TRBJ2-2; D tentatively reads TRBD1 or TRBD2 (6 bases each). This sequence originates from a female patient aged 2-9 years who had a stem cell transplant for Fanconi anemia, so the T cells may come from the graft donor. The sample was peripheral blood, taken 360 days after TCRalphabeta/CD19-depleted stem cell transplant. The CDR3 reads CASSWWGARTGELFF. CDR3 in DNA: TGTGCCAGCAGTTGGTGGGGGGCCCGGACCGGGGAGCTGTTTTTT.